This record covers a single T cell receptor (beta chain). Its specific antigen is unknown. Base quality data are lacking; no much larger clone is found one base away. PBMCs were isolated by Ficoll-Paque density gradient centrifugation. The sample belongs to a study of T-cell memory formation after mild COVID-19 (dated by TCRdb to the early 2020s). In terms of the full investigation: TCR sequence clusters from the two donors were found to be largely donor specific. Longitudinal TCRalpha and TCRbeta repertoire sequencing tracked T-cell clones expanding and contracting after mild COVID-19 in two donors. Two young, previously healthy adult volunteers made up the cohort, one male and one female. What the authors observed across the whole study: Some responding clones were found in pre-infection memory, which suggests that pre-existing cross-reactive memory T cells took part in the SARS-CoV-2 response. Balanced CD4/CD8 phenotypes were observed for clones contracting from day 15 to 85, whereas a bias towards CD4+ was observed for a second wave of clones expanding from day 15 to 37. Contracting CD4+ clones appeared mostly in the CM and EM memory subsets, whereas CD8+ clones were enriched in EMRA. Only a couple of mild cases were covered by the study, and larger cohorts that include severe cases with pre-infection samples were considered necessary. Whether the second-wave clones peaking on day 37 were SARS-CoV-2 specific was not confirmed.

Sequencing relied on an Illumina NovaSeq 6000. cDNA libraries for TCRalpha and TCRbeta were prepared by 5'RACE using constant-segment primers, with sample barcodes and unique molecular identifiers added. Trizol reagent was used to extract RNA from every sample. The libraries were amplified in two PCR steps, and the second step added a second sample barcode and Illumina TruSeq adapters. The libraries were sequenced on an Illumina NovaSeq using 2 x 150 bp paired-end reads. The paper's processing steps were these. The reads were demultiplexed and collapsed into UMI-guided consensus sequences using migec v1.2.7. Using mixcr v2.1.11, UMI consensuses were aligned to TRA and TRB V and J templates and then assembled into clonotypes. A clonotype was counted as expanded or contracted only if both edgeR and NoisET called the change significant, with noise models trained on biological replicates. For edgeR calls, the thresholds were a false discovery rate-adjusted p below 0.01 and a log2 fold-change of 1. PCA with hierarchical clustering of max-normalized trajectories of the 1000 most abundant clonotypes was used as exploratory dynamics analysis. Separately sequenced CD4+ and CD8+ repertoires were used to assign the CD4 or CD8 phenotype of responding clones. TCRdb reprocessed the public reads (quality trimming at Q25 with fastp, clone calling with MiXCR) and kept in-frame beta chains. Rows merge per CDR3 protein into single entries with the most common DNA and genes. The V and J calls reflect TCRdb's pipeline rather than the authors' work. This sample is represented by around 320,000 distinct CDR3 sequences; 28% of them were singletons. Around an eighth of the sample is in the top ten clones.

The sample was PBMCs or a T cell subset sorted from them (not recorded which). This clonotype was obtained from an adult woman who had mild COVID-19 (a few samples of this study predate the infection). The sample titles of this study are shuffled in the database, so cell type and time point are left out; the donor was told from shared clones.

The DNA is TGTGCCAGCAGCTGGGGGACAGGCCTCACAGATACGCAGTATTTT. Its protein is CASSWGTGLTDTQYF. The rearranged segments are TRBV5-5 and TRBJ2-3; TRBD1 fits 8 bases in the junction. From the cysteine up to the phenylalanine, the CDR3 has a length of 15 residues. Just the 45-base CDR3 DNA is kept, in frame starting at base 1. Trimming accounts for 3 bases at V and 2 bases at J, while the number of junction bases matched to no gene is 5. The germline V gene encodes CDR1 SGHKS and CDR2 YYEKEE (reference sequence).